The rows below give T cell receptor beta chains drawn from one sample of a study of T cell responses to AZD1222 COVID-19 vaccine. Produced via immunoSEQ multiplex PCR; TCRdb's table is partial and in-frame only. The sample contains around 140,000 clones, just over 85% of which appear only once. Source: peripheral blood, taken on day 0 of AZD1222 vaccination. Receptors were obtained from an adult in good health. The CDR3 runs from the conserved cysteine through the conserved F or W. D genes are given only for firm matches. Rows may omit the clone size; those that give it use once, few, many or a size class.

size: NA; D: TRBD1; length: 14; J: TRBJ2-7; V: TRBV4-1; CDR3: CASSQGDRSYEQYF; DNA: TGCGCCAGCAGCCAAGGGGACAGATCCTACGAGCAGTACTTC
size: NA; D: NA; length: 12; J: TRBJ1-2; V: TRBV23-1; CDR3: CANLDSLYGYTF; DNA: TGCGCCAACTTGGACAGCCTCTATGGCTACACCTTC
size: once; D: NA; length: 16; J: TRBJ2-3; V: TRBV9; CDR3: CASSVVADRFTDTQYF; DNA: TGTGCCAGCAGCGTAGTGGCGGACCGATTCACAGATACGCAGTATTTT
size: NA; D: NA; length: 12; J: TRBJ1-1; V: TRBV29-1; CDR3: CSVEVKNTEAFF; DNA: TGCAGCGTTGAAGTGAAGAACACTGAAGCTTTCTTT
size: NA; D: NA; length: 15; J: TRBJ1-2; V: TRBV7-2; CDR3: CASSLNQGANYGYTF; DNA: TGTGCCAGCAGCTTAAACCAGGGAGCGAACTATGGCTACACCTTC
size: once; D: TRBD2; length: 11; J: TRBJ2-3; V: TRBV20-1; CDR3: CSAGTSSTQYF; DNA: TGCAGTGCTGGGACTAGCTCTACGCAGTATTTT
size: NA; D: NA; length: 15; J: TRBJ1-2; V: TRBV2; CDR3: CASSEALYRAYGYTF; DNA: TGTGCCAGCAGTGAAGCGCTTTACAGGGCCTATGGCTACACCTTC
size: NA; D: NA; length: 13; J: TRBJ2-2; V: TRBV14; CDR3: CASTDISVGELFF; DNA: TGTGCCAGCACCGACATTAGTGTCGGGGAGCTGTTTTTT
size: NA; D: TRBD1; length: 16; J: TRBJ2-5; V: TRBV7-2; CDR3: CASSLPLGQYQETQYF; DNA: TGTGCCAGCAGCTTACCTCTGGGACAGTACCAAGAGACCCAGTACTTC
size: NA; D: NA; length: 13; J: TRBJ1-2; V: TRBV12-3/TRBV12-4; CDR3: CASSFDRNYGYTF; DNA: TGTGCCAGCAGTTTCGACAGGAACTATGGCTACACCTTC
size: NA; D: TRBD1; length: 15; J: TRBJ2-7; V: TRBV5-1; CDR3: CASSSDRGTSYEQYF; DNA: TGCGCCAGCAGTTCGGACAGGGGGACGTCCTACGAGCAGTACTTC
size: NA; D: NA; length: 16; J: TRBJ2-5; V: TRBV11-2; CDR3: CASSIRPLAGAETQYF; DNA: TGTGCCAGCAGCATTAGACCCCTTGCAGGGGCGGAGACCCAGTACTTC
size: NA; D: NA; length: 18; J: TRBJ1-3; V: TRBV13; CDR3: CASSLESRRRLSGNTIYF; DNA: TGTGCCAGCAGTCTCGAAAGCAGGCGTCGGCTCTCTGGAAACACCATATATTTT
size: NA; D: TRBD1; length: 13; J: TRBJ1-1; V: TRBV5-6; CDR3: CASSSGQGTEAFF; DNA: TGTGCCAGCAGTTCGGGACAGGGGACTGAAGCTTTCTTT
size: NA; D: NA; length: 13; J: TRBJ2-1; V: TRBV12-3/TRBV12-4; CDR3: CASSPGVYNEQFF; DNA: TGTGCCAGCAGTCCGGGGGTCTACAATGAGCAGTTCTTC
size: NA; D: NA; length: 13; J: TRBJ2-7; V: TRBV6-6; CDR3: CASSSDRNYEQYF; DNA: TGTGCCAGCAGTTCCGACAGAAACTACGAGCAGTACTTC
size: NA; D: NA; length: 15; J: TRBJ1-3; V: TRBV10-3; CDR3: CAISVKGDSGNTIYF; DNA: TGTGCCATCAGCGTAAAGGGCGACTCTGGAAACACCATATATTTT
size: NA; D: NA; length: 14; J: TRBJ1-4; V: TRBV6-6; CDR3: CASSVRAYNEKLFF; DNA: TGTGCCAGCAGTGTCCGGGCCTACAATGAAAAACTGTTTTTT
size: NA; D: NA; length: 14; J: TRBJ1-2; V: TRBV28; CDR3: CAIKIPGGNYGYTF; DNA: TGTGCCATCAAGATCCCCGGAGGCAACTATGGCTACACCTTC
size: NA; D: TRBD1; length: 16; J: TRBJ2-7; V: TRBV9; CDR3: CASSVAGQGGPYEQYF; DNA: TGTGCCAGCAGCGTAGCGGGACAGGGAGGCCCCTACGAGCAGTACTTC
size: NA; D: NA; length: 15; J: TRBJ1-3; V: TRBV18; CDR3: CASSRNQGSGNTIYF; DNA: TGTGCCAGCTCAAGGAATCAGGGGTCTGGAAACACCATATATTTT
size: NA; D: NA; length: 15; J: TRBJ1-1; V: TRBV6-5; CDR3: CASSPQQDRNTEAFF; DNA: TGTGCCAGCAGTCCCCAACAGGACAGGAACACTGAAGCTTTCTTT
size: once; D: TRBD1; length: 15; J: TRBJ1-2; V: TRBV28; CDR3: CASSLAPGQGYGYTF; DNA: TGTGCCAGCAGTTTAGCCCCGGGACAGGGGTATGGCTACACCTTC
size: NA; D: NA; length: 16; J: TRBJ2-5; V: TRBV9; CDR3: CASSAEGAPDQETQYF; DNA: TGTGCCAGCAGCGCCGAAGGGGCACCAGACCAAGAGACCCAGTACTTC
size: many; D: NA; length: 15; J: TRBJ1-6; V: TRBV19; CDR3: CASSGAQAPNSPLHF; DNA: TGTGCCAGTAGTGGGGCACAGGCGCCTAATTCACCCCTCCACTTT
size: NA; D: TRBD2; length: 19; J: TRBJ2-4; V: TRBV4-3; CDR3: CASSQDPSGGYGAKNIQYF; DNA: TGCGCCAGCAGCCAAGATCCTAGCGGGGGGTACGGGGCCAAAAACATTCAGTACTTC
size: NA; D: NA; length: 14; J: TRBJ1-2; V: TRBV3-1/TRBV3-2; CDR3: CASSLHGASYGYTF; DNA: TGTGCCAGCAGCCTCCATGGGGCGAGCTATGGCTACACCTTC
size: NA; D: TRBD1; length: 15; J: TRBJ1-2; V: TRBV24-1; CDR3: CATSDRGGTVYGYTF; DNA: TGTGCCACCAGTGATAGGGGGGGGACAGTCTATGGCTACACCTTC
size: NA; D: NA; length: 16; J: TRBJ2-2; V: TRBV5-1; CDR3: CASSFVWQANTGELFF; DNA: TGCGCCAGCAGCTTCGTTTGGCAGGCCAACACCGGGGAGCTGTTTTTT
size: once; D: NA; length: 14; J: TRBJ2-2; V: TRBV19; CDR3: CASSILQVTGELFF; DNA: TGTGCCAGTAGTATACTACAAGTCACCGGGGAGCTGTTTTTT
size: NA; D: NA; length: 16; J: TRBJ2-1; V: TRBV10-1; CDR3: CASCDGGGERGNEQFF; DNA: TGCGCCAGCTGTGACGGAGGGGGAGAAAGGGGCAATGAGCAGTTCTTC
size: NA; D: TRBD2; length: 15; J: TRBJ2-7; V: TRBV5-1; CDR3: CASSLVGSGGYEQYF; DNA: TGCGCCAGCAGCTTGGTAGGCAGCGGGGGATACGAGCAGTACTTC
size: NA; D: NA; length: 15; J: TRBJ2-3; V: TRBV6-6; CDR3: CASSRSGGDADTQYF; DNA: TGTGCCAGCAGTCGATCGGGGGGCGACGCAGATACGCAGTATTTT
size: NA; D: TRBD1; length: 15; J: TRBJ2-7; V: TRBV4-1; CDR3: CASSLRGTGIYEQYF; DNA: TGCGCCAGCAGTTTACGGGGGACAGGGATCTACGAGCAGTACTTC
size: NA; D: NA; length: 15; J: TRBJ1-3; V: TRBV7-2; CDR3: CASSFTGSSGNTIYF; DNA: TGTGCCAGCAGCTTTACAGGGAGCTCTGGAAACACCATATATTTT
size: NA; D: NA; length: 15; J: TRBJ1-3; V: TRBV15; CDR3: CATSATEGSGNTIYF; DNA: TGTGCCACTTCCGCGACGGAAGGCTCTGGAAACACCATATATTTT
size: NA; D: NA; length: 15; J: TRBJ1-4; V: TRBV6-1; CDR3: CASSDGGLGGEKLFF; DNA: TGTGCCAGCAGTGATGGGGGATTAGGGGGTGAAAAACTGTTTTTT
size: NA; D: NA; length: 16; J: TRBJ2-6; V: TRBV6-2/TRBV6-3; CDR3: CASSYPLPSGANVLTF; DNA: TGTGCCAGCAGTTACCCTCTCCCGTCTGGGGCCAACGTCCTGACTTTC
size: NA; D: NA; length: 18; J: TRBJ1-3; V: TRBV13; CDR3: CASSLIWTDPLPGNTIYF; DNA: TGTGCCAGCAGCTTAATATGGACAGACCCTCTGCCTGGAAACACCATATATTTT
size: NA; D: NA; length: 13; J: TRBJ1-3; V: TRBV29-1; CDR3: CSVFVGARNTIYF; DNA: TGCAGCGTTTTTGTAGGAGCCCGAAACACCATATATTTT
size: NA; D: NA; length: 13; J: TRBJ2-7; V: TRBV6-5; CDR3: CASSPDVAYEQYF; DNA: TGTGCCAGCAGTCCGGACGTAGCCTACGAGCAGTACTTC
size: NA; D: TRBD1; length: 15; J: TRBJ1-6; V: TRBV5-8; CDR3: CASSFVHRGDSPLHF; DNA: TGTGCCAGCAGCTTCGTACACAGGGGGGATTCACCCCTCCACTTT
size: NA; D: NA; length: 16; J: TRBJ1-5; V: TRBV30; CDR3: CAWSDPLGRGGQPQHF; DNA: TGTGCCTGGAGTGACCCCCTAGGCAGGGGTGGGCAGCCCCAGCATTTT
size: NA; D: NA; length: 13; J: TRBJ1-6; V: TRBV7-2; CDR3: CASSSRAGGPLHF; DNA: TGTGCCAGCAGCTCCCGGGCCGGGGGACCCCTCCACTTT
size: NA; D: NA; length: 12; J: TRBJ2-4; V: TRBV7-9; CDR3: CASSPSGFIQYF; DNA: TGTGCCAGCAGCCCCAGTGGTTTCATTCAGTACTTC
size: NA; D: NA; length: 15; J: TRBJ2-6; V: TRBV9; CDR3: CASSVASSGANVLTF; DNA: TGTGCCAGCAGCGTAGCCAGCTCTGGGGCCAACGTCCTGACTTTC
size: NA; D: TRBD1; length: 15; J: TRBJ2-7; V: TRBV28; CDR3: CASSHRQGAIDEQYF; DNA: TGTGCCAGCAGCCACAGACAGGGGGCGATCGACGAGCAGTACTTC
size: NA; D: TRBD1; length: 15; J: TRBJ1-2; V: TRBV9; CDR3: CASSVEGTGQGGYTF; DNA: TGTGCCAGCAGCGTAGAAGGGACAGGGCAAGGAGGCTACACCTTC
size: few; D: NA; length: 16; J: TRBJ1-6; V: TRBV2; CDR3: CASSELGGSGNSPLHF; DNA: TGTGCCAGCAGTGAATTGGGGGGTTCTGGGAATTCACCCCTCCACTTT
size: NA; D: NA; length: 14; J: TRBJ1-2; V: TRBV27; CDR3: CASSEGQKWGGYTF; DNA: TGTGCCAGCAGCGAAGGACAGAAATGGGGCGGCTACACCTTC
size: once; D: NA; length: 20; J: TRBJ1-6; V: TRBV15; CDR3: CATSGPKLTDDSYSNSPLHF; DNA: TGTGCCACCAGCGGACCGAAACTTACAGACGACAGCTACAGTAATTCACCCCTCCACTTT
size: NA; D: NA; length: 11; J: TRBJ2-5; V: TRBV7-8; CDR3: CASSPRWEQYF; DNA: TGTGCCAGCAGCCCAAGATGGGAGCAGTACTTC
size: NA; D: NA; length: 13; J: TRBJ1-1; V: TRBV13; CDR3: CASSLYAGVEAFF; DNA: TGTGCCAGCAGCTTATACGCGGGGGTTGAAGCTTTCTTT
size: NA; D: NA; length: 15; J: TRBJ2-3; V: TRBV27; CDR3: CASSPFPSFTDTQYF; DNA: TGTGCCAGCAGTCCATTCCCGTCCTTCACAGATACGCAGTATTTT
size: NA; D: NA; length: 14; J: TRBJ2-1; V: TRBV6-2/TRBV6-3; CDR3: CASSYFGDTSEQFF; DNA: TGTGCCAGCAGTTACTTCGGGGATACTAGTGAGCAGTTCTTC
size: NA; D: NA; length: 15; J: TRBJ1-1; V: TRBV5-6; CDR3: CASSLGRAQNTEAFF; DNA: TGTGCCAGCAGCTTGGGGAGGGCCCAGAACACTGAAGCTTTCTTT
size: NA; D: NA; length: 15; J: TRBJ1-6; V: TRBV30; CDR3: CAWSRRAGVNSPLHF; DNA: TGTGCCTGGAGTCGGAGGGCAGGGGTTAATTCACCCCTCCACTTT
size: NA; D: TRBD2; length: 17; J: TRBJ2-3; V: TRBV4-2; CDR3: CASSQGSGGALTDTQYF; DNA: TGTGCCAGCAGCCAAGGCAGCGGGGGGGCCTTGACAGATACGCAGTATTTT
size: NA; D: NA; length: 12; J: TRBJ2-7; V: TRBV7-9; CDR3: CASSLGREAQYF; DNA: TGTGCCAGCAGCTTGGGCAGGGAAGCGCAGTACTTC
size: NA; D: NA; length: 14; J: TRBJ1-1; V: TRBV10-1; CDR3: CASSESSGSPEAFF; DNA: TGCGCCAGCAGTGAGTCATCAGGGTCTCCCGAAGCTTTCTTT